These T cell receptor beta chains were read from a single sample in a study of cytomegalovirus exposure and HLA in healthy donors. The protocol was immunoSEQ multiplex PCR, while the TCRdb copy is restricted to in-frame clones and leaves out a portion. The repertoire includes around 170,000 clones, about 85% of them detected once, and 3% to 4% sits in the top ten. The sequencing input was PBMCs. The source is a man aged 50-59 years in good health and CMV-seronegative. Both conserved end residues are part of each CDR3. Fields, in order: J gene, D gene, clone size, V gene, CDR3 protein, CDR3 DNA. The D gene is left open where the match is weak. Rows give clone size only sometimes, using once, few, many, or a class for an expanded clone.

TRBJ1-1,NA,NA,TRBV6-5,CASSYGEATEAFF,TGTGCCAGCAGTTACGGGGAGGCCACTGAAGCTTTCTTT
TRBJ2-7,NA,once,TRBV7-2,CASSLWPYEQYF,TGTGCCAGCAGCTTATGGCCCTACGAGCAGTACTTC
TRBJ2-1,TRBD2,NA,TRBV10-3,CANAVSGLETHTYNEQFF,TGTGCCAATGCCGTGTCGGGACTAGAGACCCATACCTACAATGAGCAGTTCTTC
TRBJ2-7,TRBD1,NA,TRBV15,CATSRARDREPYEQYF,TGTGCCACCAGCAGAGCCCGGGACAGGGAACCCTACGAGCAGTACTTC
TRBJ2-5,TRBD2,NA,TRBV5-1,CASSESPAGGGETQYF,TGCGCCAGCAGCGAATCCCCCGCGGGGGGTGGGGAGACCCAGTACTTC
TRBJ2-5,NA,NA,TRBV19,CASSMSVSQETQYF,TGTGCCAGTAGTATGTCTGTCAGCCAAGAGACCCAGTACTTC
TRBJ2-7,NA,few,TRBV12-5,CASGSLTIRGFEQYF,TGTGCTAGTGGCTCCCTTACGATTCGGGGTTTCGAGCAGTACTTC
TRBJ2-2,TRBD2,NA,TRBV27,CASSYRTLAGGPRTGELFF,TGTGCCAGCAGTTACCGGACACTAGCGGGGGGGCCCCGGACCGGGGAGCTGTTTTTT
TRBJ1-1,NA,NA,TRBV4-1,CASSQIQGLTEAFF,TGCGCCAGCAGCCAAATTCAGGGTTTGACTGAAGCTTTCTTT
TRBJ2-7,NA,few,TRBV6-1,CASREVGSAAYEQYF,TGTGCCAGCAGGGAGGTGGGTAGCGCGGCATACGAGCAGTACTTC
TRBJ2-5,NA,NA,TRBV6-5,CAGSYSGADSKTQYF,TGTGCCGGCAGTTACTCGGGCGCTGACAGTAAGACCCAGTACTTC
TRBJ2-7,TRBD1,NA,TRBV27,CASSSWDRGYEQYF,TGTGCCAGCAGTTCCTGGGACAGGGGTTACGAGCAGTACTTC
TRBJ2-1,NA,NA,TRBV19,CASSIVAYNEQFF,TGTGCCAGTAGTATAGTTGCGTACAATGAGCAGTTCTTC
TRBJ1-5,NA,NA,TRBV11-2,CASSPGTSLYSNQPQHF,TGTGCCAGCAGCCCGGGGACATCCCTCTATAGCAATCAGCCCCAGCATTTT
TRBJ2-5,NA,few,TRBV5-6,CASSLASQEAQYF,TGTGCCAGCAGCTTGGCATCTCAGGAGGCCCAGTACTTC
TRBJ1-1,NA,NA,TRBV18,CASSLFLAGENTEAFF,TGTGCCAGCTCACTGTTCCTAGCGGGGGAGAACACTGAAGCTTTCTTT
TRBJ2-1,TRBD1,NA,TRBV7-9,CASSPTGGRSYNEQFF,TGTGCCAGCAGCCCCACAGGGGGCAGGTCCTACAATGAGCAGTTCTTC
TRBJ2-3,TRBD1,NA,TRBV19,CASSTGDSVSTDTQYF,TGTGCCAGTAGTACAGGGGACAGCGTTAGCACAGATACGCAGTATTTT
TRBJ1-2,NA,NA,TRBV7-9,CASSLHQDVYGYTF,TGTGCCAGCAGCTTACACCAGGATGTCTATGGCTACACCTTC
TRBJ1-5,NA,once,TRBV5-6,CASSRDKSNQPQHF,TGTGCCAGCAGCCGGGACAAAAGTAATCAGCCCCAGCATTTT
TRBJ1-1,TRBD1,few,TRBV4-1,CASSLDGQGANTEAFF,TGCGCCAGCAGCCTAGACGGACAGGGGGCGAACACTGAAGCTTTCTTT
TRBJ1-4,TRBD1,NA,TRBV7-2,CASSQGQVGGKLFF,TGTGCCAGCAGCCAAGGACAGGTGGGAGGAAAACTGTTTTTT
TRBJ2-2,TRBD2,NA,TRBV5-1,CASSFGGGVSGELFF,TGCGCCAGCAGCTTTGGCGGGGGGGTCTCCGGGGAGCTGTTTTTT
TRBJ1-1,NA,NA,TRBV12-2,CASRFQTGISSFF,TGTGCAAGTCGCTTTCAAACAGGGATTTCGTCTTTCTTT
TRBJ1-5,NA,NA,TRBV27,CASSFYNQPQHF,TGTGCCAGCAGTTTTTACAATCAGCCCCAGCATTTT
TRBJ2-5,NA,NA,TRBV11-2,CASSPIPPGTQYF,TGTGCCAGCAGCCCGATCCCGCCCGGGACCCAGTACTTC
TRBJ1-1,TRBD1,NA,TRBV18,CASSETGGYGEAFF,TGTGCCAGCTCAGAAACAGGGGGCTACGGTGAAGCTTTCTTT
TRBJ2-1,TRBD1,NA,TRBV2,CASSPGQGSYNEQFF,TGTGCCAGCAGCCCCGGACAGGGCTCCTACAATGAGCAGTTCTTC
TRBJ2-7,NA,NA,TRBV27,CASSSDRPSYKQYF,TGTGCCAGCAGTTCAGACAGGCCCAGTTACAAGCAGTACTTC
TRBJ2-7,NA,NA,TRBV5-6,CASSARGFLSEQYF,TGTGCCAGCAGCGCCAGGGGTTTTCTATCCGAGCAGTACTTC
TRBJ1-3,NA,NA,TRBV4-3,CASSQDFLSGNTIYF,TGCGCCAGCAGCCAAGACTTCCTCTCTGGAAACACCATATATTTT
TRBJ1-5,NA,once,TRBV7-8,CASSSRLSNQPQHF,TGTGCCAGCAGCTCTAGGCTGAGCAATCAGCCCCAGCATTTT
TRBJ2-3,NA,NA,TRBV9,CASSVDHSQADTQYF,TGTGCCAGCAGCGTAGACCATTCCCAGGCAGATACGCAGTATTTT
TRBJ1-2,TRBD1,NA,TRBV29-1,CSVGGQGNYGYTF,TGCAGCGTAGGTGGACAGGGCAACTATGGCTACACCTTC
TRBJ1-1,NA,few,TRBV18,CASSPGRQNTEAFF,TGTGCCAGCTCACCAGGGAGACAGAACACTGAAGCTTTCTTT
TRBJ1-2,NA,once,TRBV9,CASNGEGYGYTF,TGTGCCAGCAACGGGGAGGGATATGGCTACACCTTC
TRBJ2-7,NA,NA,TRBV27,CASSLTGLYEQYF,TGTGCCAGCAGCCTTACAGGGCTCTACGAGCAGTACTTC
TRBJ1-2,NA,NA,TRBV30,CAWVGIGAQDGYTF,TGTGCCTGGGTGGGGATTGGGGCGCAGGATGGCTACACCTTC
TRBJ2-7,TRBD1,once,TRBV13,CASSQGQSNEQYF,TGTGCCAGCAGCCAGGGACAGAGCAACGAGCAGTACTTC
TRBJ2-1,TRBD2,NA,TRBV9,CASTGGSSYNEQFF,TGTGCCTCAACCGGGGGGAGCTCCTACAATGAGCAGTTCTTC
TRBJ2-7,NA,NA,TRBV27,CASSQTFGGRYEQYF,TGTGCCAGCAGTCAAACCTTCGGGGGTCGCTACGAGCAGTACTTC
TRBJ2-7,TRBD2,once,TRBV11-3,CASSKSGTSYEQYF,TGTGCCAGCAGCAAAAGCGGGACTTCCTACGAGCAGTACTTC
TRBJ2-3,NA,NA,TRBV19,CASSIAGTDTQYF,TGTGCCAGTAGTATAGCGGGCACAGATACGCAGTATTTT
TRBJ1-4,NA,NA,TRBV18,CASSRAQGTTNEKLFF,TGTGCCAGCTCCCGAGCGCAGGGAACAACTAATGAAAAACTGTTTTTT
TRBJ2-2,NA,NA,TRBV27,CASKARSTGELFF,TGTGCCAGCAAAGCCCGGAGTACCGGGGAGCTGTTTTTT